The source of this T cell receptor (beta chain) is a study of T cells in Graves' hyperthyroidism and ophthalmopathy. What was amplified from RNA transcripts were TCR beta CDR3 regions. Carried out on the TCR CDR3, a first-round RT-PCR used the HTBI primer set. Using its own MiXCR run on the multiplex PCR reads, TCRdb lists one record per CDR3 protein. The table has 500,000 to 650,000 distinct CDR3 sequences, just under 20% seen once. As for this clonotype: One base away lies a much larger clone, so this may be a sequencing read error.

Germline V gene data show CDR1 as KGHDR and CDR2 as SFDVKD. V was shortened by 5 bases and J by 2 bases, with 6 bases between the two germline ends. This CDR3 contains 14 residues. The sample consisted of blood. The chain joins TRBV24-1 to TRBJ2-6; D is uncertain. The TCR comes from a man between 40 and 49 years old with Graves' ophthalmopathy. The CDR3 DNA is TGTGCCACCAGTGGTACTACTGGGGCCAACGTCCTGACTTTC. The encoded protein is CATSGTTGANVLTF.